Ten or more counts support the clone carrying this T cell receptor (beta chain). Using a J-beta primer mix together with a sample-barcoded 5' primer, a second PCR was run for roughly 7 to 12 cycles. TCRdb re-analysed the 5' RACE reads in MiXCR, keeping a single row per CDR3 protein. The repertoire holds some 900,000 distinct CDR3 sequences, with approximately 49% as singletons. The data belong to a study of blood T cells in healthy people across ages. This CDR3 spans 14 amino acids. Per germline, CDR1 SGHNT and CDR2 YENEEA. J was trimmed by 8 bases and V by 5 bases; bases with no gene match: 8. This clonotype originated in a man aged 25 to 40 in good health. The sample was blood. The chain links TRBV11-3 to TRBJ2-1; 8 bases are shared with TRBD2. The DNA for the CDR3 is TGTGCCAGCAGCCCCAACGGGGGGGCCTATGAGCAGTTCTTC. This encodes CASSPNGGAYEQFF.